Below are 16 T cell receptor beta chains sequenced from a single sample in a study of OX40 agonist ivuxolimab in advanced cancers. This table comes from immunoSEQ multiplex PCR, and its TCRdb copy is limited to in-frame clones, with some not included. This table holds approximately 40,000 clones, roughly 80% found once. The sample consisted of CD4+ or CD8+ T cells sorted from blood, taken in a trial of the OX40 agonist ivuxolimab. The receptor source for this set is an adult with an advanced solid tumor such as melanoma, head and neck, liver or kidney cancer.

The CDR3: CASSNHQAYGGLGEQFF. In DNA, the CDR3 is TGTGCCAGTAGTAACCACCAGGCATATGGTGGATTAGGTGAGCAGTTCTTC. This chain connects TRBV19 to TRBJ2-1; D is unresolved. V lost 4 bases to trimming and J lost 9 bases, with 25 bases between them. Germline V gene lookup returns CDR1 LNHDA and CDR2 SQIVND (reference sequence). The CDR3 sequence is 17 residues long. Supplemented by reference TRBV19 and TRBJ2-1, the full variable domain reads DGGITQSPKYLFRKEGQNVTLSCEQNLNHDAMYWYRQDPGQGLRLIYYSQIVNDFQKGDIAEGYSVSREKKESFPLTVTSAQKNPTAFYLCASSNHQAYGGLGEQFFGPGTRLTVL.

The chain recombines TRBV7-6 with TRBJ2-7; D tentatively fits TRBD1 or TRBD2 (5 bases each). The CDR3 spans 18 residues. In germline, CDR1 is SGHVS, CDR2 FNYEAQ. V lost 0 bases to trimming and J lost 0 bases, with 18 bases between them. CDR3 loop: CASSLAGTTPSSSYEQYF. The CDR3 DNA reads TGTGCCAGCAGCTTAGCCGGGACCACTCCTAGTAGCTCCTACGAGCAGTACTTC.

The chain links TRBV6-1 to TRBJ1-1, with D perhaps TRBD1 (6 bases). This CDR3 region has 14 residues. In germline, CDR1 is MNHNS, CDR2 SASEGT. The germline V and J ends were trimmed by 1 base and 3 bases, with 9 bases remaining between them. The CDR3 sequence: CASSEVRGDTEAFF. In DNA form, the CDR3 reads TGTGCCAGCAGTGAAGTAAGGGGGGACACTGAAGCTTTCTTT.

The rearrangement uses TRBV19 and TRBJ2-1; 9 bases line up with TRBD2. This CDR3 spans 14 amino acids. CDR1 LNHDA and CDR2 SQIVND come from the germline V gene (reference sequence). V shed 6 bases, J shed 7 bases, and the junction held 7 bases outside the gene matches. CDR3 residues: CASSSGTSLNEQFF. CDR3 DNA: TGTGCCAGTAGCTCCGGGACTAGCTTGAATGAGCAGTTCTTC.

The chain joins TRBV10-3 to TRBJ1-4; maybe TRBD1 (5 bases). The V gene lost 0 bases and the J gene lost 8 bases, with 10 bases spanning the gap. The CDR3 loop spans 14 amino acids. Germline V lookup: CDR1 ENHRY, CDR2 SYGVKD. The CDR3 coding sequence is TGTGCCATCAGTGAGTCGGGCGGGGGAGAAAAACTGTTTTTT. Its protein is CAISESGGGEKLFF.

The rearrangement joins TRBV18 to TRBJ1-3, with D possibly TRBD1 on 5 matching bases. Deletions cut 0 bases from V and 4 bases from J, with 10 bases between. This CDR3 contains 15 residues. From germline, CDR1 is KGHSH and CDR2 LQKENI. This CDR3 is CASSPPGLEGNTIYF. The CDR3 DNA follows: TGTGCCAGCTCACCACCGGGGCTCGAGGGAAACACCATATATTTT.

The chain has TRBV10-3 and TRBJ1-5, with TRBD1 matching 7 bases. The CDR3 has 14 amino acids. The junction had 5 bases not matched to a gene; V was cut back by 2 bases and J by 7 bases. CDR1 and CDR2 (germline): ENHRY, SYGVKD. The CDR3 DNA reads as TGTGCCATCAGTGAGGAGGGGGCCAGACAGCCCCAGCATTTT. Protein product: CAISEEGARQPQHF.

The V and J genes are TRBV5-1 and TRBJ2-1, with D possibly TRBD2 on 6 matching bases. V gave up 7 bases and J gave up 2 bases, with 16 bases separating them. Per germline, CDR1 SGHRS and CDR2 YFSETQ. This CDR3 comprises 15 residues. CDR3 nucleotide sequence: TGCGCCAGCTCGTCGGAGGGGCGGGCCTACAATGAGCAGTTCTTC. This gives the protein CASSSEGRAYNEQFF.

The chain has TRBV7-9 and TRBJ1-1, with D possibly being TRBD1 (5 bases). CDR3 size: 13 residues. Trimming left V 3 bases short and J 4 bases short, with 9 bases between. Germline CDR1 SEHNR, CDR2 FQNEAQ (reference sequence). CDR3 DNA sequence: TGTGCCAGCAGCTTGTTCGGGGGCACTGAAGCTTTCTTT. This codes for CASSLFGGTEAFF.

Here the CDR3 reads CASSWTSDTQYF. DNA of the CDR3: TGCGCCAGCAGCTGGACTAGTGATACGCAGTATTTT. The chain links TRBV5-1 to TRBJ2-3, with TRBD2 matching 7 bases. Trimming cost V 3 bases and J 6 bases; bases outside gene matches: 1. This CDR3 contains 12 residues. Germline CDR1 SGHRS, CDR2 YFSETQ.

The chain combines TRBV7-6 with TRBJ2-2; the match to TRBD2 covers 9 bases. CDR1 and CDR2 from the germline V gene are SGHVS and FNYEAQ. The J segment lost 4 bases and the V segment lost 3 bases, leaving 12 bases of the junction unmatched. The CDR3 has 18 amino acids. The CDR3 here is CASSFLVAGGSITGELFF. The CDR3, as DNA: TGTGCCAGCAGCTTTTTGGTCGCGGGAGGGAGTATCACCGGGGAGCTGTTTTTT. Based on the CDR3 plus reference TRBV7-6 and TRBJ2-2, the full variable domain is GAGVSQSPRYKVTKRGQDVALRCDPISGHVSLYWYRQALGQGPEFLTYFNYEAQQDKSGLPNDRFSAERPEGSISTLTIQRTEQRDSAMYRCASSFLVAGGSITGELFFGEGSRLTVL.

This rearrangement joins TRBV30 to TRBJ2-7; no clear D gene. CDR3 length: 13 amino acids. The germline CDR1 and CDR2 sequences are GTSNPN and SVGIG (reference sequence). Trimming left V 3 bases short and J 7 bases short, with 16 bases between. CDR3 amino acids: CAWSRGTMGEQYF. DNA for the CDR3: TGTGCCTGGAGCCGAGGAACGATGGGGGAGCAGTACTTC.

This rearrangement joins TRBV6-5 to TRBJ2-7; no definite D call. Germline values: CDR1 MNHEY, CDR2 SVGAGI. This CDR3 is 13 amino acids long. V lost 2 bases and J lost 0, with 5 bases in between. This chain's CDR3 is CASSYGYSYEQYF. DNA for the CDR3: TGTGCCAGCAGTTACGGCTACTCCTACGAGCAGTACTTC.

This clone has more than one count but fewer than ten. The chain combines TRBV9 with TRBJ1-1; D is unclear. This CDR3 contains 15 residues. Germline loops: CDR1 SGDLS, CDR2 YYNGEE. The V end lost 4 bases, the J end lost 1 base, and 14 bases lay between the germline ends. The CDR3 DNA follows: TGTGCCAGCAGCCTCAATTCCCACGGGAACACTGAAGCTTTCTTT. This encodes CASSLNSHGNTEAFF.

The rearrangement joins TRBV10-3 to TRBJ2-3; D unclear. Germline assignment: CDR1 ENHRY and CDR2 SYGVKD. V lost 4 bases and J lost 4, with 3 bases in between. CDR3 size: 11 residues. CDR3 region: CAISGADTQYF. Here the CDR3 DNA reads TGTGCCATCAGTGGAGCAGATACGCAGTATTTT.

The chain has TRBV25-1 and TRBJ1-1, with D unclear. Germline assignment: CDR1 MGHDK and CDR2 SYGVNS. This CDR3 is built from 14 residues. V lost 1 base and J lost 3, with 9 bases in between. DNA of the CDR3: TGTGCCAGCAGTGAATCCTTGGATTACACTGAAGCTTTCTTT. Protein sequence: CASSESLDYTEAFF.